These T cell receptor beta chains were read from a single sample in a study of vaccination and CD4 T cells after COVID-19. These TCRs are of unknown antigen specificity. TCRdb re-derived calls from the PCR reads in MiXCR, one entry per CDR3 protein. The sample yields approximately 10,000 distinct CDR3 sequences, around 66% seen once. The sequencing sample was made of CD4+ T cells from blood, cultured in vitro. The receptors were gathered from a human donor who had recovered from COVID-19. The CDR3 runs from the conserved cysteine through the conserved F or W. A D gene is named only where the DNA matches it firmly. Clone size is stated in some rows and not others, as once, few, many or a class when expanded.

D gene,V gene,clone size,J gene,CDR3 DNA,CDR3 protein
TRBD2,TRBV6-1,.,TRBJ2-3,TGTGCCAGCAGTGAAGCTTATAGCGGGAGGGCCACAGATACGCAGTATTTT,CASSEAYSGRATDTQYF
.,TRBV14,.,TRBJ1-2,TGTGCCAGCAGCCTAATACTACAGGGAATCAAAACCTTC,CASSLILQGIKTF
.,TRBV6-1,.,TRBJ1-1,TGTGCCAGCAGTGAGGCCCAGGGCCGTGGGGGAACTGAAGCTTTCTTT,CASSEAQGRGGTEAFF
TRBD2,TRBV4-3,.,TRBJ2-7,TGCGCCAGCAGCCGTAAGATTAGCGGGATACTTCACGAGCAGTACTTC,CASSRKISGILHEQYF
.,TRBV6-1,.,TRBJ1-5,TGTGCCAGCGGCGTCGGCCTGGGTCAGCCCCAGCATTTT,CASGVGLGQPQHF
.,TRBV6-2/TRBV6-3,.,TRBJ2-7,TGTGCCAGCAGTTACGGGGGCCCCTACGAGCAGTACTTC,CASSYGGPYEQYF
.,TRBV2,.,TRBJ2-3,TGTGCCAGCAGTCCTTTCACAGATACGCAGTATTTT,CASSPFTDTQYF
.,TRBV12-3/TRBV12-4,.,TRBJ1-1,TGTGCCAGTCTCCATCGGAGACTGAACACTGAAGCTTTCTTT,CASLHRRLNTEAFF
.,TRBV7-2,.,TRBJ1-2,TGTGCCAGCAGCTTAGTAAGTTCCCCGGGCCAATATGGCTACACCTTC,CASSLVSSPGQYGYTF
TRBD1,TRBV6-1,few,TRBJ1-1,TGTGCCAGCAGTGTCCGACTACAGGGGTTCATGAACACTGAAGCTTTCTTT,CASSVRLQGFMNTEAFF
.,TRBV12-3/TRBV12-4,.,TRBJ1-1,TGTGCCAGCAGTTTCGATCCGGGTTTGCCAGCTTTCTTT,CASSFDPGLPAFF
.,TRBV12-3/TRBV12-4,.,TRBJ2-5,TGTGCCAGCAGTCCCAGGACGGGCCAAGAGACCCAGTACTTC,CASSPRTGQETQYF
.,TRBV19,.,TRBJ2-6,TGTGCCAGTAATATTGGCCGGGGGCCTGGGGCCAACGTCCTGACTTTC,CASNIGRGPGANVLTF
.,TRBV3-1,.,TRBJ1-2,TGTGCCAGCAGCCAAGTTGAGGGCAGCTACACCTTC,CASSQVEGSYTF
.,TRBV28,.,TRBJ2-7,TGTGCCAGCAGATCGAGCGGACTGTACGAGCAGTACTTC,CASRSSGLYEQYF
TRBD1,TRBV28,.,TRBJ1-2,TGTGCCAGCAGTGTAAGACAGGGGTTGGGTGGCTACACCTTC,CASSVRQGLGGYTF
TRBD1,TRBV6-5,.,TRBJ1-2,TGTGCCAGCAGTTCCGGGACAGGGCGAGGCTACACCTTC,CASSSGTGRGYTF
.,TRBV25-1,.,TRBJ2-7,TGTGCCAGCAGCCGTACCTACGAGCAGTACTTC,CASSRTYEQYF
.,TRBV2,few,TRBJ1-6,TGTGCCAGCAGCCCCTGGGCAGGGGACCGGAATTCACCCCTCCACTTT,CASSPWAGDRNSPLHF
TRBD2,TRBV6-1,.,TRBJ2-7,TGTGCCAGCAGAACCGGGACTAGGGGCGAGCAGTACTTC,CASRTGTRGEQYF
TRBD2,TRBV20-1,.,TRBJ2-1,TGCAGTGCTAGAGGCCGGACTAGCGGGGGGAGGGGTGAGCAGTTCTTC,CSARGRTSGGRGEQFF
TRBD1,TRBV12-3/TRBV12-4,.,TRBJ1-5,TGTGCCAGCAGTTTAGGGACAGGGGGCAATCAGCCCCAGCATTTT,CASSLGTGGNQPQHF
.,TRBV12-2,.,TRBJ2-7,TGTGCAAGTCGCTCCCCGGGGGCTGGTGGGAAAAGCTACGAGCAGTACTTC,CASRSPGAGGKSYEQYF